This T cell receptor (beta chain) was sequenced during a study of blood T cells in healthy people across ages. Study-wide results and caveats: A strong correlation was found between TCR beta diversity and the percentage of naive T cells.

Germline lookup yields CDR1 MNHEY and CDR2 SMNVEV (reference sequence). This CDR3 comprises 17 residues. The V and J ends lost 2 bases and 1 base respectively, with 17 bases between them. This clonotype appeared a few times. Antigen specificity is unknown. Next came a second PCR, run for roughly 6 to 11 cycles, which used a sample-barcoded 5' primer along with a J-beta primer mix. One entry per CDR3 protein results from TCRdb running MiXCR on the 5' RACE reads. Of about 1.5 million distinct CDR3 sequences detected, about 45% appear once; the ten largest clones hold just over 4%. This chain joins TRBV27 and TRBJ1-1, with D possibly TRBD1 on 6 matching bases. Sequenced sample: blood. The sequence was collected from a woman younger than 35 in good health. CDR3 sequence: CASSLLGRGTKNTEAFF. The CDR3 DNA follows: TGTGCCAGCAGTTTACTGGGTAGGGGGACGAAGAACACTGAAGCTTTCTTT.